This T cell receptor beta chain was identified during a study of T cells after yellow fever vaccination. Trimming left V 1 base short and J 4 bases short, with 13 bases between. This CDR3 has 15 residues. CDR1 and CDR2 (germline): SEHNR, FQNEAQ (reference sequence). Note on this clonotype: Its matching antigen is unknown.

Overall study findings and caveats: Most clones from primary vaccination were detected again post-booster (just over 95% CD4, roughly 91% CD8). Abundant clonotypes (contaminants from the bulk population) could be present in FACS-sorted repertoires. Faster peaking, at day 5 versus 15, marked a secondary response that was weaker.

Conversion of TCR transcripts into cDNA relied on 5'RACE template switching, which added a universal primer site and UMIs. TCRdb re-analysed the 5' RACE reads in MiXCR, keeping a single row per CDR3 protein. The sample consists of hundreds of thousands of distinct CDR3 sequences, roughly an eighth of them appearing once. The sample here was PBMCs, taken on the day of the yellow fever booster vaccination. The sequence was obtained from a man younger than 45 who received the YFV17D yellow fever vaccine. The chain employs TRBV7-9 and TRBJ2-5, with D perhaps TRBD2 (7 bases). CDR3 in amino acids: CASSLDIGGAETQYF. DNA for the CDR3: TGTGCCAGCAGCTTAGACATTGGGGGGGCAGAGACCCAGTACTTC.